This T cell receptor beta chain is drawn from a study of cytomegalovirus exposure and HLA in healthy donors. Findings of the study overall: The classifier reportedly diagnosed cytomegalovirus status with high sensitivity and specificity. TCR beta V- and J-gene trimming, according to a later analysis, was linked to a missense DCLRE1C variant. Earlier analysis looked at TCR beta V segments, and most were productive about 87% or about 30% of the time.

Each donor's status was that of a healthy bone marrow donor. Details on this clone: Its matching antigen is unknown.

A multiplex PCR was run with 60 Vbeta primers and 13 Jbeta primers. Some clones are missing from TCRdb's copy, which holds only in-frame ones; the method was immunoSEQ multiplex PCR. The sample comprises 150,000 to 200,000 clones, 81% of which are singletons, and 1.3% rests with the top ten. This CDR3 is built from 14 residues. Per germline, CDR1 MNHEY and CDR2 SMNVEV (reference sequence). The V and J ends lost 10 bases and 0 bases respectively, with 13 bases between them. The TCR sequence derives from a man aged 50 to 60 in good health and CMV-seropositive. Material: PBMCs. V is TRBV27 and J is TRBJ1-5; unclear D gene. The DNA of the CDR3 is TGTGCCACCTCGGGGAGTAATAGCAATCAGCCCCAGCATTTT. It yields the protein CATSGSNSNQPQHF.